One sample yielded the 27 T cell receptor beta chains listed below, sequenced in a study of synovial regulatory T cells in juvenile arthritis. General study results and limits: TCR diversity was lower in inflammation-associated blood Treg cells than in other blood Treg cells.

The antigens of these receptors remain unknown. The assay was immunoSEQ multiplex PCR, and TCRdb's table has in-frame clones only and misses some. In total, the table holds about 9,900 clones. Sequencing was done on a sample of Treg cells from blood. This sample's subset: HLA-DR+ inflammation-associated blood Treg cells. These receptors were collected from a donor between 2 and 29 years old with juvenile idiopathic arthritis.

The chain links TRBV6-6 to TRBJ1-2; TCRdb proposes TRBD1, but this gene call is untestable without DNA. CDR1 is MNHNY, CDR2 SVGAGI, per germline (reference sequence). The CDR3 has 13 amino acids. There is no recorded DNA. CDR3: CASTNPGQRGYTF.

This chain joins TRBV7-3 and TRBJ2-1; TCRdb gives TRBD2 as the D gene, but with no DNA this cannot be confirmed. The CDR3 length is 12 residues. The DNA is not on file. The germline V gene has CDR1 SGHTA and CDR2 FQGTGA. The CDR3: CASSLTGGSQFF.

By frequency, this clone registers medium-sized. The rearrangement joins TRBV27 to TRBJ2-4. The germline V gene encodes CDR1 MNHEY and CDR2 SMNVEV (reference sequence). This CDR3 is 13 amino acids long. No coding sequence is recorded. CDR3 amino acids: CASSLWPGSIQYF.

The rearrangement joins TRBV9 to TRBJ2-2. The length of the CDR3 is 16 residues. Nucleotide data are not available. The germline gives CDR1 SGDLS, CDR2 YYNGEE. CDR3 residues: CASSGLGTTNTGELFF.

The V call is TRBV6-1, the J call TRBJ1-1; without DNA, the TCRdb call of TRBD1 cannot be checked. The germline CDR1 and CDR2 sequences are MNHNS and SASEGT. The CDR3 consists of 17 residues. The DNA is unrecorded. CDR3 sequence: CASSAGQDWITNTEAFF.

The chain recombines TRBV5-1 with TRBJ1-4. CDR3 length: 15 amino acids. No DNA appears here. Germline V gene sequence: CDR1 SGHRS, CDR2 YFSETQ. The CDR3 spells CASSPVGSTNEKLFF.

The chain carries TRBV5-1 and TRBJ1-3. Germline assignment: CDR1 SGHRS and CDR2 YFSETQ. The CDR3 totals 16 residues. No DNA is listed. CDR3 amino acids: CASSPVLGEAGNTIYF. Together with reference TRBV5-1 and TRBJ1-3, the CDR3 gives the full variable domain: KAGVTQTPRYLIKTRGQQVTLSCSPISGHRSVSWYQQTPGQGLQFLFEYFSETQRNKGNFPGRFSGRQFSNSRSEMNVSTLELGDSALYLCASSPVLGEAGNTIYFGEGSWLTVV.

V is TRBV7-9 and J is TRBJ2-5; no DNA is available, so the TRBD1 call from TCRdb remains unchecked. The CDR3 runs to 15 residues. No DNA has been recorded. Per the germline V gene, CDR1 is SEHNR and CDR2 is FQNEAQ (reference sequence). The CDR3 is CASSKTEGAEPTQYF.

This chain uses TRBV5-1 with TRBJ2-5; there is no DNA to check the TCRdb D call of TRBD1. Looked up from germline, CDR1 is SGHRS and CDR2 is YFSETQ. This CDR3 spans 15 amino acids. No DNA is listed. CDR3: CASSLYGTNKETQYF.

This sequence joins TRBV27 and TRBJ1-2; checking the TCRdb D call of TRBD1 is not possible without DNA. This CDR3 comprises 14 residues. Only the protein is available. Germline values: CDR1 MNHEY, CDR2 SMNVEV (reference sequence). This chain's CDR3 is CASSASLDSYGYTF.

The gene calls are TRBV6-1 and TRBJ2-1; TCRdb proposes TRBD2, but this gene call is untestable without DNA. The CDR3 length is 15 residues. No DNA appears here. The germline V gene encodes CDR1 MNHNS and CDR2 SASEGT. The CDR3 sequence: CASSELAGSYNEQFF.

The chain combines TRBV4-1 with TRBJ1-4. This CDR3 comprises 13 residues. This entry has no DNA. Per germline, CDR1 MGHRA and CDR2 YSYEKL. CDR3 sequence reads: CASSQKTREKLFF.

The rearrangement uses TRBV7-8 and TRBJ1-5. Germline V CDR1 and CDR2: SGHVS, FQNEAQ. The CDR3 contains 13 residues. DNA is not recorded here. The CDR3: CASSLWSNQPQHF.

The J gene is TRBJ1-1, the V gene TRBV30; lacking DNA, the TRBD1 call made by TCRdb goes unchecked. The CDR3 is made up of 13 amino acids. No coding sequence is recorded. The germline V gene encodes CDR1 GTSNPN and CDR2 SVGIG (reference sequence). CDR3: CAWSQGFGTEAFF.

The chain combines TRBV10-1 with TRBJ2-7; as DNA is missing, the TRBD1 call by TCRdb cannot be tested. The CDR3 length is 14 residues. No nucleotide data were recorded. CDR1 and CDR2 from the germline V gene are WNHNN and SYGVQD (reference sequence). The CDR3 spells CASSGTGSSYEQYF.

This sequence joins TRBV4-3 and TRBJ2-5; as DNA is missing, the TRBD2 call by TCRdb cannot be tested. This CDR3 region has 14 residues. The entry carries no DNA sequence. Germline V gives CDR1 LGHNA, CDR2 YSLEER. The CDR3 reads CASSQVGGAKTQYF.

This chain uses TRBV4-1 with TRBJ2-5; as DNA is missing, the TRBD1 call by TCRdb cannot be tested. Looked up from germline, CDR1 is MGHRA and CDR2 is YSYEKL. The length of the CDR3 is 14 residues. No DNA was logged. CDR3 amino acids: CASSFLTGSETQYF.

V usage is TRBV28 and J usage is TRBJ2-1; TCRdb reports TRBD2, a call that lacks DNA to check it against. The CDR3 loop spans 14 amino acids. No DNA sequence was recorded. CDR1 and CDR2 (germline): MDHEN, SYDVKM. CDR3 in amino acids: CASSFSAWFDEQFF.

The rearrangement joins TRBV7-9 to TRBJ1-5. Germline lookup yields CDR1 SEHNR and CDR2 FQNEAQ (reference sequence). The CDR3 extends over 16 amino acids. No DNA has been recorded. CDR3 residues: CASSLRGDGSNQPQHF. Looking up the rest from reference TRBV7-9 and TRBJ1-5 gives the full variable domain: DTGVSQNPRHKITKRGQNVTFRCDPISEHNRLYWYRQTLGQGPEFLTYFQNEAQLEKSRLLSDRFSAERPKGSFSTLEIQRTEQGDSAMYLCASSLRGDGSNQPQHFGDGTRLSIL.

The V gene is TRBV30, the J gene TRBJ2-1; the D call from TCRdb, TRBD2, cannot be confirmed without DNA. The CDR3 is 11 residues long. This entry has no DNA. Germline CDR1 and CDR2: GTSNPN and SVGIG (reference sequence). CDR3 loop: CAWATSSTQFF.

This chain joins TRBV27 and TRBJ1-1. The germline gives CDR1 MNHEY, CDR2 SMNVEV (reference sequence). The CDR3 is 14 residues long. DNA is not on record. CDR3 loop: CASSLYGDGTEAFF.

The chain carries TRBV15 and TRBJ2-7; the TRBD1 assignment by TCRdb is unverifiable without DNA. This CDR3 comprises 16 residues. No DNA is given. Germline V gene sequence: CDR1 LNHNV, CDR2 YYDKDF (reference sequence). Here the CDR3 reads CATSRGYPGQIYEQYF.

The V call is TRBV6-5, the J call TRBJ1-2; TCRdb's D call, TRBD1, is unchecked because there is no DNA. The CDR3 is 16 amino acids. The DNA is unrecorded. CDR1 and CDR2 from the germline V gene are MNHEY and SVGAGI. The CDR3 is CASSLRQGTRFAGYTF.

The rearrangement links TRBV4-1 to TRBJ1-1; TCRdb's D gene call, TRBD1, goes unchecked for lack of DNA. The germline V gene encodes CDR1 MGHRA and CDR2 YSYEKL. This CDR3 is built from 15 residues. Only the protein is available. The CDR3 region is CASRQGQGIRTEAFF.

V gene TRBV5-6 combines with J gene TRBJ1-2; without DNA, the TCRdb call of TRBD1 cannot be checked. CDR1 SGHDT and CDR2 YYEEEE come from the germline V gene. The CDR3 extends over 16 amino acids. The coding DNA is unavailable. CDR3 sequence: CASSLGQGARNYGYTF.

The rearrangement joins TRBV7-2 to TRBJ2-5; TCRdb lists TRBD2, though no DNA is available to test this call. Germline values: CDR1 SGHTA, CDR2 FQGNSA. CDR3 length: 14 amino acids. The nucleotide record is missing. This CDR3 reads CASSLAGGHHEQYF.

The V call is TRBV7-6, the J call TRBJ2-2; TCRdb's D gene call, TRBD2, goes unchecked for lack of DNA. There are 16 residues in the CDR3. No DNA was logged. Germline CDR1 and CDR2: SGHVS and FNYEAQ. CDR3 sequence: CASRSTSGTNTGELFF.